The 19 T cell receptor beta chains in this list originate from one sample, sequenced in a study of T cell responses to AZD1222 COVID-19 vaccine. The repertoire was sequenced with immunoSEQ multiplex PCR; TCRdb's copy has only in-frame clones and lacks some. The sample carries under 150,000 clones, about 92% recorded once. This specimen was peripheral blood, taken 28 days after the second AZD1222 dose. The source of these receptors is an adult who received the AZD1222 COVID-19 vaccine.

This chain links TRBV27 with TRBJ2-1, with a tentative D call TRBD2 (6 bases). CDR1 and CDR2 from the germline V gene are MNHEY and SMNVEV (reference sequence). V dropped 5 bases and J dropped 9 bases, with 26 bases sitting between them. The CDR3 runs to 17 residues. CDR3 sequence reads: CASSTVVLRGGRREQFF. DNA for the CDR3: TGTGCCAGCAGTACAGTCGTCCTTCGAGGAGGGCGGCGTGAGCAGTTCTTC.

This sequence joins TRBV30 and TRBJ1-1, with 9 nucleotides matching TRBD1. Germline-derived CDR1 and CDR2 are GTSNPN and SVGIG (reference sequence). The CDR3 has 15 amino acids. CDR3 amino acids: CALTGGYVYSTEAFF. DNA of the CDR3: TGTGCGTTGACAGGGGGGTATGTTTATAGCACTGAAGCTTTCTTT.

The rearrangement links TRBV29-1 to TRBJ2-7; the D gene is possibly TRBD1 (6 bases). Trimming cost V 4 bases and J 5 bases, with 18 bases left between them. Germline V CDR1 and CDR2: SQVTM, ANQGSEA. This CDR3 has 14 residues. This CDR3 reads CSVGTGIAGDEQYF. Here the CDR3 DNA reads TGCAGCGTTGGGACTGGAATCGCAGGGGACGAGCAGTACTTC.

Here the CDR3 DNA reads TGTGCCAGCAGGGCAGACAGCTACGAGCAGTACTTC. It codes for CASRADSYEQYF. This chain uses TRBV2 with TRBJ2-7; TRBD1 might be the D (5 bases). Trimming removed 6 bases at V and 3 bases at J, with 9 bases between. CDR3 size: 12 residues. Germline CDR1 SNHLY, CDR2 FYNNEI.

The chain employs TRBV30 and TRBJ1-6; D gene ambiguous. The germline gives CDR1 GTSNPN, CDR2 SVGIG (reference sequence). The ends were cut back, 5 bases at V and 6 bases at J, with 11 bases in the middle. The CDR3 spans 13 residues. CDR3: CAWVTVGNSPLHF. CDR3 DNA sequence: TGTGCCTGGGTGACCGTTGGTAATTCACCCCTCCACTTT.

Written as DNA, the CDR3 is TGTGCCAGCAGCTTGGGGCAGGGAAACACAGATACGCAGTATTTT. It is translated as CASSLGQGNTDTQYF. The chain recombines TRBV5-5 with TRBJ2-3; D possibly corresponds to TRBD1 (5 bases). V was cut by 0 bases and J by 2 bases, with 10 bases left in between. The CDR3 is made up of 15 amino acids. Germline lookup yields CDR1 SGHKS and CDR2 YYEKEE (reference sequence). Full variable domain (outside the CDR3, taken from reference TRBV5-5 and TRBJ2-3): DAGVTQSPTHLIKTRGQQVTLRCSPISGHKSVSWYQQVLGQGPQFIFQYYEKEERGRGNFPDRFSARQFPNYSSELNVNALLLGDSALYLCASSLGQGNTDTQYFGPGTRLTVL.

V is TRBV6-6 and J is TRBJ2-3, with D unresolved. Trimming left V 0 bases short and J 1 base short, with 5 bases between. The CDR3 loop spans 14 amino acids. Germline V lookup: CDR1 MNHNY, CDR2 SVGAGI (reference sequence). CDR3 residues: CASSYSSRTDTQYF. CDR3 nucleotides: TGTGCCAGCAGTTACTCGTCTCGCACAGATACGCAGTATTTT.

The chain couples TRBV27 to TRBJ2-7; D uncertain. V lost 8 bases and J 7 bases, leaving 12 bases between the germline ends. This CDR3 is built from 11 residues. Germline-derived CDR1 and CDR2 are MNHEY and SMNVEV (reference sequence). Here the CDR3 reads CASARLGEQYF. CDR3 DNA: TGTGCCAGCGCACGTTTGGGTGAGCAGTACTTC.

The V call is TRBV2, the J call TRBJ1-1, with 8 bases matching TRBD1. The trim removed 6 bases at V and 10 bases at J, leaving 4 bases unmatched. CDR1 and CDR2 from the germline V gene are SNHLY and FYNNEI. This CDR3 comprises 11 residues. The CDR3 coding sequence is TGTGCCAGCAGGGACAGGGTCGGAGCTTTCTTT. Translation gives CASRDRVGAFF.

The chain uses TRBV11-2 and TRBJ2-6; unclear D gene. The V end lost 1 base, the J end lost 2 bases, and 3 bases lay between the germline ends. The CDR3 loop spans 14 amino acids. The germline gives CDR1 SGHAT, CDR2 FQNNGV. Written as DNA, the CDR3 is TGTGCCAGCAGCTTAGTAGCTGGGGCCAACGTCCTGACTTTC. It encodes CASSLVAGANVLTF.

This chain's CDR3 is CASSRGFSQETEQYF. The CDR3 DNA follows: TGTGCCAGCAGCCGCGGATTTTCCCAGGAGACGGAGCAGTACTTC. The rearrangement joins TRBV4-2 to TRBJ2-7; no firm D call. The CDR3 extends over 15 amino acids. With 4 bases removed from V and 7 bases from J, the gap between germline ends came to 20 bases. CDR1 and CDR2 from the germline V gene are LGHNA and YNFKEQ.

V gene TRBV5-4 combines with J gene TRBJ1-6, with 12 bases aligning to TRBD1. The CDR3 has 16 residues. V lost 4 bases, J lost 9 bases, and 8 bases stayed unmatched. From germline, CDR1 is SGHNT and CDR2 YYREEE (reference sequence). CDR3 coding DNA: TGTGCCAGCAGCACAATGGGACAGGGGGCCGGTTCACCCCTCCACTTT. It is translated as CASSTMGQGAGSPLHF.

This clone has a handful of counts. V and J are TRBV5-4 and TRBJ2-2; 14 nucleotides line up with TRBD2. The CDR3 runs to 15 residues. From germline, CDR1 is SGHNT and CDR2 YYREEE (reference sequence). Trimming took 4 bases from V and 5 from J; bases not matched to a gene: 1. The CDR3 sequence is CASSRTSGGTGELFF. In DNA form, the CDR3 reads TGTGCCAGCAGCCGGACTAGCGGGGGGACCGGGGAGCTGTTTTTT.

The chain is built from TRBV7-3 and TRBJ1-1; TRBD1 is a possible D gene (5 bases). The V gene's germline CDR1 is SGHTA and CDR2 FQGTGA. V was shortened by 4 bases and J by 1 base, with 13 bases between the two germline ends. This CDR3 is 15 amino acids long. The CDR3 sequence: CASSSQGMGNTEAFF. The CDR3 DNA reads TGTGCCAGCAGCTCTCAGGGTATGGGGAACACTGAAGCTTTCTTT.

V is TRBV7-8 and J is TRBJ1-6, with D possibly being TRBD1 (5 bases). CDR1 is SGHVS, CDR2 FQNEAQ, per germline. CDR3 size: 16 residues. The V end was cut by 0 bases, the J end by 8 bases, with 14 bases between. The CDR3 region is CASSLAVREIHSPLHF. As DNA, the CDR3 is TGTGCCAGCAGCTTAGCGGTCAGGGAGATTCATTCACCCCTCCACTTT.

As DNA, the CDR3 is TGTGCCAGCAGCCAAGAGACTAGCGGGACAAGAGATACGCAGTATTTT. Translating gives CASSQETSGTRDTQYF. This chain links TRBV4-2 with TRBJ2-3; 11 bases are a match to TRBD2. CDR1 and CDR2 (germline): LGHNA, YNFKEQ. Unmatched junction bases numbered 4, after V lost 0 bases and J lost 5 bases. The CDR3 runs 16 residues.

For the CDR3, the DNA is TGTGCCAGTAGTATGCTAGCGGGAGGGCCAACCGGGGAGCTGTTTTTT. It codes for CASSMLAGGPTGELFF. This chain joins TRBV19 and TRBJ2-2; 12 nucleotides match TRBD2. Germline lookup yields CDR1 LNHDA and CDR2 SQIVND (reference sequence). This CDR3 has 16 amino acids. The V segment lost 3 bases and the J segment 5 bases; nucleotides outside the gene matches: 4.

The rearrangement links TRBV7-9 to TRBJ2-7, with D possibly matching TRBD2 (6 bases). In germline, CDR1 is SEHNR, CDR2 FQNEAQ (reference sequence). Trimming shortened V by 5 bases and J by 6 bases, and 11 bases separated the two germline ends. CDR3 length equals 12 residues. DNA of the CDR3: TGTGCCAGCAGCGGACGGGACTCCGAGCAGTACTTC. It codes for CASSGRDSEQYF.

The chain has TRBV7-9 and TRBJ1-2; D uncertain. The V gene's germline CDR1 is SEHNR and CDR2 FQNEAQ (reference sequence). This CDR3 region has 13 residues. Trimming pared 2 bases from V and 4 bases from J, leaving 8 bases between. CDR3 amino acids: CASSLRRSYGYTF. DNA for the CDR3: TGTGCCAGCAGCTTACGACGGAGCTATGGCTACACCTTC.